This T cell receptor beta chain was obtained from a study of T cell responses to AZD1222 COVID-19 vaccine. Study-wide points: Spike-specific TCR breadth and depth rose after two AZD1222 doses. Only six or seven AZD1222 recipients tested seropositive at baseline. Donors in the cohort were predominantly white British and more often female, and clonal diversity was possibly underestimated. The CD4 TCRs associated with vaccination extended across spike and predominated at 160-218 and 743-854.

As regards this clone: The antigen is unknown. Sequence at one end of the junction differs from germline and may be a read error.

Produced via immunoSEQ multiplex PCR; TCRdb's table is partial and in-frame only. The sample contains tens of thousands of clones, around nine tenths of which appear only once. The V gene's germline CDR1 is SSHAT and CDR2 FNYEAQ (reference sequence). This CDR3 comprises 14 residues. Source: peripheral blood, taken 28 days after the second AZD1222 dose. The chain couples TRBV7-7 to TRBJ2-1; 10 nucleotides agree with TRBD1. The sequence derives from an adult who received the AZD1222 COVID-19 vaccine. The CDR3 sequence is CASSLGDRGNEQFF. CDR3 DNA sequence: TGTGCTAGCAGCTTAGGGGACAGGGGTAATGAGCAGTTCTTC.